The source of this TCR beta chain is a study of technical replicates of blood from several donors (dated by TCRdb to 2016 to 2017). The method was the immunoSEQ multiplex PCR assay. The table comes from immuneACCESS by way of TCRdb, which keeps in-frame sequences with V and J called. Part of the clones is missing from these tables; in studies checked, under half for an unresolved V gene and the rest for unknown reasons. The sample profile shows roughly 93,000 clones; under 97% of them were found once. Of the sample, 0.2% to 0.25% is held by the ten largest clones. Counted from cysteine to phenylalanine, this CDR3 has 14 amino acids. Left in the record is the CDR3 DNA by itself, 42 bases read in frame from the first base. Here V drops 6 bases and J drops 2 bases, and the junction holds 7 bases not matched to any gene. According to the germline V gene, CDR1 reads MNHEY and CDR2 reads SVGAGI. In regard to this clone: The antigen it recognizes is unknown. The input lacks base qualities; no much larger clone sits a single base away.

The sequence came from a human donor in good health. The V and J genes are TRBV6-5 and TRBJ2-7; TRBD2 aligns with 7 central bases. Sequencing was done on a sample of T cells isolated from PBMCs. The bases read TGTGCCAGCAGATATGAGCGGGGCACCTACGAGCAGTACTTC. The resulting protein is CASRYERGTYEQYF.